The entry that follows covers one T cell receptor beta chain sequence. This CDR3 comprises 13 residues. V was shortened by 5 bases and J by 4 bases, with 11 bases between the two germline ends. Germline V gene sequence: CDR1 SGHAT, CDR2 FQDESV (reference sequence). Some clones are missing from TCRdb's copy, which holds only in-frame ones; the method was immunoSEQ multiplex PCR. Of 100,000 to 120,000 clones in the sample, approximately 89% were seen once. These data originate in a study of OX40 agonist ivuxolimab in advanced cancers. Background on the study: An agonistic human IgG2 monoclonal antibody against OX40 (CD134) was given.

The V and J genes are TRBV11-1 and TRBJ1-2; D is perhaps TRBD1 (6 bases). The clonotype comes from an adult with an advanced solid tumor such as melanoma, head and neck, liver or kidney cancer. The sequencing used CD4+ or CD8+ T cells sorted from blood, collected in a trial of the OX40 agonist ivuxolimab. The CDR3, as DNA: TGTGCCAGCAGCCCGCAGGGGTTCTATGGCTACACCTTC. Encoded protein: CASSPQGFYGYTF.